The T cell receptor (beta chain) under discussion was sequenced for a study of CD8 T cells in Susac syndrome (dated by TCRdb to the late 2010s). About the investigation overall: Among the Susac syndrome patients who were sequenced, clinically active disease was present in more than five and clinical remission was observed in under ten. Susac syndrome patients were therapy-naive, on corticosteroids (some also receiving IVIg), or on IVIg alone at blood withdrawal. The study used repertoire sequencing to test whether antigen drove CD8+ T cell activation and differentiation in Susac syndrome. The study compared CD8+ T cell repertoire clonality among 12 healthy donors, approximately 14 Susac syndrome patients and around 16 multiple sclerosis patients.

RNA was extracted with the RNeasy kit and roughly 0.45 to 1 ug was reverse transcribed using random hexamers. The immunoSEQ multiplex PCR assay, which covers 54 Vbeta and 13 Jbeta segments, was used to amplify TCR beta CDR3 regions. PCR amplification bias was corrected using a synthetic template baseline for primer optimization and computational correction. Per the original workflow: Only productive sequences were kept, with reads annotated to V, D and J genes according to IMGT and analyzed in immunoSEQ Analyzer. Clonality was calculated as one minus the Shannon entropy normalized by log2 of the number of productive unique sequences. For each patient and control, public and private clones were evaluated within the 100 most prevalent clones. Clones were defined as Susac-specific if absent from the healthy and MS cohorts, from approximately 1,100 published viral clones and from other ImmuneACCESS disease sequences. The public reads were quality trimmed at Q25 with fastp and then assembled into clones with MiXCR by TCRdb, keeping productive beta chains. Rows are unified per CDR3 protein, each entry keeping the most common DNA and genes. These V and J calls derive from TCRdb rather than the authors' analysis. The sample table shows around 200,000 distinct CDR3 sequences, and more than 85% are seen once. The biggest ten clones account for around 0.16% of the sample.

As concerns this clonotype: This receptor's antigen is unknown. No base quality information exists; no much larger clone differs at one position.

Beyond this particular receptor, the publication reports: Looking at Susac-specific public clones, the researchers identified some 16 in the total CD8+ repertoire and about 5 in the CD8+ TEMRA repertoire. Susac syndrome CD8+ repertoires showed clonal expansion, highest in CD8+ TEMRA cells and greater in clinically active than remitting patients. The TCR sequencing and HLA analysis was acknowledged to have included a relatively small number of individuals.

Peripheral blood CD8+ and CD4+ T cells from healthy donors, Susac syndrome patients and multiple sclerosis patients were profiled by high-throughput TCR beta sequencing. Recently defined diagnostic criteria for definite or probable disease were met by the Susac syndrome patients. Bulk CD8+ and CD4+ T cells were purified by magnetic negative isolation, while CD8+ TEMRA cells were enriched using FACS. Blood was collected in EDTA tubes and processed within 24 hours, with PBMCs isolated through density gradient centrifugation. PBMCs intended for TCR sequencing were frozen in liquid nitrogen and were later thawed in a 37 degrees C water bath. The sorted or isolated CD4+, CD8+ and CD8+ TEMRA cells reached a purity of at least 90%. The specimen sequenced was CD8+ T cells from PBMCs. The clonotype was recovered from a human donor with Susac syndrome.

The encoded CDR3 is CASSSDSPGYTF. The DNA reads as follows: TGTGCCAGCAGCTCGGACAGTCCTGGCTACACCTTC. The chain couples TRBV7-9 to TRBJ1-2; TRBD1 is perhaps the D gene, given 6 matching bases. The germline V gene (reference sequence) sets CDR1 to SEHNR and CDR2 to FQNEAQ. The V end loses 4 bases and the J end loses 7 bases, and a stretch of 10 bases separates them. The CDR3 numbers 12 residues from cysteine through phenylalanine. Only CDR3 DNA is held: 36 bases, read in frame from base 1.